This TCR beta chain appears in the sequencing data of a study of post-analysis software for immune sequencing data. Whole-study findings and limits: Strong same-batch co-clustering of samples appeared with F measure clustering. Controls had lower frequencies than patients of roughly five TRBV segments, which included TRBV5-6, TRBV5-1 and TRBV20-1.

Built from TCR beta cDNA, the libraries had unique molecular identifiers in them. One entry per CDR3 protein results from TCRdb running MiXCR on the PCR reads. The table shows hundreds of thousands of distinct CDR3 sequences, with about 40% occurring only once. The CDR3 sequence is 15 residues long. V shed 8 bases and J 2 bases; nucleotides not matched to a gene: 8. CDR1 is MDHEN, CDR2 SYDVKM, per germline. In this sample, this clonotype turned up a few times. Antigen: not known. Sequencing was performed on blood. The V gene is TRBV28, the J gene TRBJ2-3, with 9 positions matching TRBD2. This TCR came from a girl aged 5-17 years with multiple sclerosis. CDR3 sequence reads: CASLGLAGYTDTQYF. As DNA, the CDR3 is TGTGCCAGCTTGGGGCTAGCGGGATACACAGATACGCAGTATTTT.